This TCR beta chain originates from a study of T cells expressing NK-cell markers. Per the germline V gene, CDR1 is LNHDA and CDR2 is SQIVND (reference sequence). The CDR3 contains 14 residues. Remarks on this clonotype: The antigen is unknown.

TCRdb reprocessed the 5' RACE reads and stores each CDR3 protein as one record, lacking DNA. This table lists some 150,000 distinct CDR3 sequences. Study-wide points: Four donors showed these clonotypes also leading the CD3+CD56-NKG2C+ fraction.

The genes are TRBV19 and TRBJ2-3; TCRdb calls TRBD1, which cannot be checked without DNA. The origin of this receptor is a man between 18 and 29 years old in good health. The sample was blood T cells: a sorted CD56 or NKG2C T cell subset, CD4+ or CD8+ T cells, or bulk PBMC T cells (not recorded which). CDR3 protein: CASSIDQGFYTQYF.